This TCR beta chain was found in a study of naive and memory T cell subsets. Separate alpha and beta amplification began at the second PCR step. This clonotype was detected only a few times. Antigen: not known. The CDR3 contains 15 residues. With V trimmed by 6 bases and J by 2 bases, 5 bases remained unmatched. The beta constant-region primer was an equimolar mix of two oligonucleotides covering TRBC1 and TRBC2. The ligated cDNA underwent four PCR rounds using SP2 and nested alpha and beta constant-region primers. From the UMI-ligation and nested PCR reads, TCRdb called clonotypes with MiXCR, one entry per CDR3 protein. The sample comprises about 160,000 distinct CDR3 sequences, under 25% of which are singletons, and 0.11% rests with the top ten. Study-wide results and caveats: Possibly reflecting memory cells re-expressing CD45RA, a few larger clonotypes occurred in naive repertoires, especially CD8. Diversity fell and Gini index rose from naive through CM, EM, EMRA.

This TCR was recovered from a human donor in good health. What was sequenced was naive CD4+ T cells from blood. This chain connects TRBV12-3 or TRBV12-4 to TRBJ2-3, with 10 positions matching TRBD2. The CDR3 coding sequence is TGTGCCAGCAGCCGGCTAGCGGGAGTCACAGATACGCAGTATTTT. As protein: CASSRLAGVTDTQYF.